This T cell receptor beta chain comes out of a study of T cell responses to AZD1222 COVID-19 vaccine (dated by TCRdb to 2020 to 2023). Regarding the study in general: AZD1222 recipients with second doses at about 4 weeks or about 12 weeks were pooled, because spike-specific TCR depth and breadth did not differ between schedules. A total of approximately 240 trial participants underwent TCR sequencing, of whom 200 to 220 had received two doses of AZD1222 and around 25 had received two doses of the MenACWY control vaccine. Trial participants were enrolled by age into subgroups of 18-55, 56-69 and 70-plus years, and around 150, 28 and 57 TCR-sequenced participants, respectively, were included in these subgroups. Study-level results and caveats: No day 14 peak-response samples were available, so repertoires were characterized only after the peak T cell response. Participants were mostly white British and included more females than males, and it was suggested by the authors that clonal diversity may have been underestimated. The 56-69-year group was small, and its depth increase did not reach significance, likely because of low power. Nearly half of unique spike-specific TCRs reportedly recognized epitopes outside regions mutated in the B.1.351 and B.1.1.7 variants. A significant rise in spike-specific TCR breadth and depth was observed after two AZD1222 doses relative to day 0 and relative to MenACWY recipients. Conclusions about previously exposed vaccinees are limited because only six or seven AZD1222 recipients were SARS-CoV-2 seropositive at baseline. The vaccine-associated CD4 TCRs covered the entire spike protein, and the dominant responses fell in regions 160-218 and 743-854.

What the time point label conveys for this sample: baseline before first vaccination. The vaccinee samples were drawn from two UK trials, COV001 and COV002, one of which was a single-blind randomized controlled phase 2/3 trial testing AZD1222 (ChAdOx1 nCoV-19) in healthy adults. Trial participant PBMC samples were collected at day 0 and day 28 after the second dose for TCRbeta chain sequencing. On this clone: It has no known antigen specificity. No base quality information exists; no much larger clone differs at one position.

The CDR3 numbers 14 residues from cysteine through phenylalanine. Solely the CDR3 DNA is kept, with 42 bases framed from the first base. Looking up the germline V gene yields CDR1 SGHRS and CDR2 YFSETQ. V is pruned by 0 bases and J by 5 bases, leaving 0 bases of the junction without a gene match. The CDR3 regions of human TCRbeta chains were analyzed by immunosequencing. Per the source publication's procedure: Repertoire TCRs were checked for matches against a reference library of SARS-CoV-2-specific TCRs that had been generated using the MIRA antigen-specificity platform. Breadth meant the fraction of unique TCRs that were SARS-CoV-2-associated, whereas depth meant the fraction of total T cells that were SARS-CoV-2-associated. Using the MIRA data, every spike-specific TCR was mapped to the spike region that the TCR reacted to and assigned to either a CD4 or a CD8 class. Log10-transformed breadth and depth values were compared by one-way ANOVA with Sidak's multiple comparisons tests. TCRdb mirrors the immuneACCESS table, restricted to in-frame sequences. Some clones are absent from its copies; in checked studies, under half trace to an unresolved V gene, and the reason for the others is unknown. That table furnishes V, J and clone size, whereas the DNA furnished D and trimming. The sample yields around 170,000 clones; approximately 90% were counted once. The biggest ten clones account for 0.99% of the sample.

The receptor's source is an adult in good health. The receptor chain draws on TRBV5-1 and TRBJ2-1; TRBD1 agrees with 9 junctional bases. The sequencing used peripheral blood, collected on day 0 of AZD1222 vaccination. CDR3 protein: CASSLGTGDNEQFF. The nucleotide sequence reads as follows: TGCGCCAGCAGCTTGGGGACAGGGGACAATGAGCAGTTCTTC.